This record concerns one T cell receptor beta chain sequence. Sequenced by immunoSEQ multiplex PCR; TCRdb stores in-frame clones only, minus some. The sample has approximately 90,000 clones; about nine tenths are singletons. CDR3 length: 14 residues. V shed 2 bases and J shed 3 bases, with 7 bases lying between them. Germline CDR1 is LNHNV and CDR2 is YYDKDF (reference sequence). The data were obtained in a study of T cell changes during pregnancy in multiple sclerosis. This chain links TRBV15 with TRBJ2-2; perhaps TRBD1 as D (5 bases). The TCR originated in a female donor in good health, enrolled as a control in a pregnancy study. Sequencing was performed on peripheral blood, taken after pregnancy. CDR3 protein: CATSRPQDTGELFF. In nucleotides, the CDR3 is TGTGCCACCAGCAGACCACAGGACACCGGGGAGCTGTTTTTT.